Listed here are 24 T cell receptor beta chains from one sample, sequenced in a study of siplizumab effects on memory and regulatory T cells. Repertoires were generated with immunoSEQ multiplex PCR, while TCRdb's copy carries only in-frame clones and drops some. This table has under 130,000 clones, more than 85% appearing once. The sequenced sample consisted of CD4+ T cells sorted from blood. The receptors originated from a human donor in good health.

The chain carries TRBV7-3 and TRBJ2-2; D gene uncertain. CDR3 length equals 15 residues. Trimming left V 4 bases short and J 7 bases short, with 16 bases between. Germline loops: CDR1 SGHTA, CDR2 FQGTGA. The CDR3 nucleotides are TGTGCCAGCAGCTCGTATGGGGTATCGGGCGGGGAGCTGTTTTTT. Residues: CASSSYGVSGGELFF.

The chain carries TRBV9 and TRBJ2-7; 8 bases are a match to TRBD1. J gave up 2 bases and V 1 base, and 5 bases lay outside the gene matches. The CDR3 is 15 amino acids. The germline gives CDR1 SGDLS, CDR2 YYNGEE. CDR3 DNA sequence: TGTGCCAGCAGCGTACTCCCGGGACAGGCCTACGAGCAGTACTTC. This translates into CASSVLPGQAYEQYF.

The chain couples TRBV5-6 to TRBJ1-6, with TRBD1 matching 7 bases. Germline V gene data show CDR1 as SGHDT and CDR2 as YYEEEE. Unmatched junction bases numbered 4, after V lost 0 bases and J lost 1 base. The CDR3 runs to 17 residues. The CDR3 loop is CASSLVTGVSYNSPLHF. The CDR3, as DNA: TGTGCCAGCAGCTTGGTTACAGGGGTATCCTATAATTCACCCCTCCACTTT.

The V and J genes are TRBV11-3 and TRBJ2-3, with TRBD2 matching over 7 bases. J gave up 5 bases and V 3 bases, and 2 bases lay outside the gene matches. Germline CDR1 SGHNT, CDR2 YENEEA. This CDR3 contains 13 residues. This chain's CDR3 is CASSFGGRDTQYF. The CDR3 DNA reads TGTGCCAGCAGCTTCGGGGGGAGAGATACGCAGTATTTT.

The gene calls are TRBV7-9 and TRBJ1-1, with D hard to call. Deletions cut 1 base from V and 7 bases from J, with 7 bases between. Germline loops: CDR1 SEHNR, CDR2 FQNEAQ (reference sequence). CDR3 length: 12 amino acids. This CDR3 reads CASSLGLGEAFF. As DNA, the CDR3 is TGTGCCAGCAGCTTAGGTCTAGGTGAAGCTTTCTTT.

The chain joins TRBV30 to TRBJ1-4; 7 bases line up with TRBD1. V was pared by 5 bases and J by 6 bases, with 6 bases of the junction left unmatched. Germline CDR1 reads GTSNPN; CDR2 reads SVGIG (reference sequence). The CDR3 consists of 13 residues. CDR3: CAWAGTDDEKLFF. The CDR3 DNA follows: TGTGCCTGGGCCGGGACAGATGATGAAAAACTGTTTTTT.

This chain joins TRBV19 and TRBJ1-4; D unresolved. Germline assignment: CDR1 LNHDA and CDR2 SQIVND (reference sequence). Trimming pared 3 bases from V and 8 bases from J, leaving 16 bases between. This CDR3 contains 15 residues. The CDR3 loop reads CASSIWRGRGEKLFF. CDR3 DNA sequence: TGTGCCAGTAGTATTTGGCGGGGTAGAGGAGAAAAACTGTTTTTT.

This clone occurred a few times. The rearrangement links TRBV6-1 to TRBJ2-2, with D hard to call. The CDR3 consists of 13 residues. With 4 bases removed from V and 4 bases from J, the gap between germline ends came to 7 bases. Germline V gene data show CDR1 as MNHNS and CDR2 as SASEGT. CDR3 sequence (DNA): TGTGCCAGCAGTGCGTACCTCACCGGGGAGCTGTTTTTT. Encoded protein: CASSAYLTGELFF.

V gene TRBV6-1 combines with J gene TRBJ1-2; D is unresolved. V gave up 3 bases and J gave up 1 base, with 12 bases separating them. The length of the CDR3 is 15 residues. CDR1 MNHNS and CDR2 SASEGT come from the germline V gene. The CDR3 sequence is CASSDHGAGNYGYTF. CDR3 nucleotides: TGTGCCAGCAGTGACCACGGAGCCGGTAACTATGGCTACACCTTC.

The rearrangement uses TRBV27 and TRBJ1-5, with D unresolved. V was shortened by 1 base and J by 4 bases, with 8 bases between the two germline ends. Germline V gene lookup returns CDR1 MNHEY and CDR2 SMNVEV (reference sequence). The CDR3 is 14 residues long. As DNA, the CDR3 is TGTGCCAGCAGTTTATGGCCAGGAAATCAGCCCCAGCATTTT. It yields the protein CASSLWPGNQPQHF.

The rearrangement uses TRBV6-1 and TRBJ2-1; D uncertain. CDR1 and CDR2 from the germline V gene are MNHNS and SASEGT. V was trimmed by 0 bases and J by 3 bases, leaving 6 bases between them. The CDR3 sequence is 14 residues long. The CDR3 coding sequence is TGTGCCAGCAGTGAAGCCTTGGGCTACAATGAGCAGTTCTTC. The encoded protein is CASSEALGYNEQFF.

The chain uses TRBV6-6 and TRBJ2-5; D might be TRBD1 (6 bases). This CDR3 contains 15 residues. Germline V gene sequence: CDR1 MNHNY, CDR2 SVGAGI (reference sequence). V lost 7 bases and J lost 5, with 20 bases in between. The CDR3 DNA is TGTGCCAGCAAGGAAAATGCAGGGGCCAGTGAGACCCAGTACTTC. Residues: CASKENAGASETQYF.

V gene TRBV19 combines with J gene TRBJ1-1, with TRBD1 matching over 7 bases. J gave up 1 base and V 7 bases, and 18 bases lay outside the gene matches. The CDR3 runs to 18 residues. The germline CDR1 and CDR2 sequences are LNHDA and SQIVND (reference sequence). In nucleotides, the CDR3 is TGTGCCAGTACCCCAGTAAGGGGGCAGGGGTCGGGGAACACTGAAGCTTTCTTT. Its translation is CASTPVRGQGSGNTEAFF. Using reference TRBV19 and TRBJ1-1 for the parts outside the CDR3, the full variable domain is DGGITQSPKYLFRKEGQNVTLSCEQNLNHDAMYWYRQDPGQGLRLIYYSQIVNDFQKGDIAEGYSVSREKKESFPLTVTSAQKNPTAFYLCASTPVRGQGSGNTEAFFGQGTRLTVV.

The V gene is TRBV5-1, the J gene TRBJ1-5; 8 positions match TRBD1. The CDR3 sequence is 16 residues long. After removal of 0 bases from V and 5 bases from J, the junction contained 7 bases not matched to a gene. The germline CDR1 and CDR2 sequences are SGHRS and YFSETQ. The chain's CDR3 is CASSLGAGGRDQPQHF. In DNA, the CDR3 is TGCGCCAGCAGCTTGGGAGCAGGGGGCAGAGATCAGCCCCAGCATTTT.

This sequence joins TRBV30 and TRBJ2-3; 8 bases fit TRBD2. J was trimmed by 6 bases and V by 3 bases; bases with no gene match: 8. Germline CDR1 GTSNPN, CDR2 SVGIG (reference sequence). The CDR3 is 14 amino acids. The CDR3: CAWRVAGGGDTQYF. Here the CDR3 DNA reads TGTGCCTGGAGGGTGGCGGGGGGAGGGGATACGCAGTATTTT. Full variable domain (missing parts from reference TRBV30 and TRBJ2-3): SQTIHQWPATLVQPVGSPLSLECTVEGTSNPNLYWYRQAAGRGLQLLFYSVGIGQISSEVPQNLSASRPQDRQFILSSKKLLLSDSGFYLCAWRVAGGGDTQYFGPGTRLTVL.

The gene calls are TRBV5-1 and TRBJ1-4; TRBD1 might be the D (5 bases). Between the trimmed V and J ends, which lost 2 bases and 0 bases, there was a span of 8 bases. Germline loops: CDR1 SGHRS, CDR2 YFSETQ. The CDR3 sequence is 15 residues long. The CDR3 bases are TGCGCCAGCAGCTTACAGGTCCCAACTAATGAAAAACTGTTTTTT. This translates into CASSLQVPTNEKLFF.

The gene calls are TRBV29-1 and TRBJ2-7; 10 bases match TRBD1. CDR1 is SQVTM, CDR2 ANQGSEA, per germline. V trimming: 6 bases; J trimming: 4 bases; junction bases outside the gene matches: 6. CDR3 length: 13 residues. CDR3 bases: TGCAGCGTGTGTCCGGGACAGGGGTACGAGCAGTACTTC. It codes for CSVCPGQGYEQYF.

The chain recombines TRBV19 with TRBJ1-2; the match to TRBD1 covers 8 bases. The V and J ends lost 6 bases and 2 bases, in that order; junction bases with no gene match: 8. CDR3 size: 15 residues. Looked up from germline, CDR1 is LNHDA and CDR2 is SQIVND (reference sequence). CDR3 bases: TGTGCCAGTAGACCCTACAGGGGGACGAACTATGGCTACACCTTC. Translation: CASRPYRGTNYGYTF.

CDR3 nucleotide sequence: TGTGCCAGCAGCTTAGGGGGACTAGCGGGAGGCCGGTGGACCGGGGAGCTGTTTTTT. This encodes CASSLGGLAGGRWTGELFF. The chain is built from TRBV7-9 and TRBJ2-2, with TRBD2 identical over 15 bases. The CDR3 contains 19 residues. J gave up 5 bases and V 1 base, and 8 bases lay outside the gene matches. Germline V gives CDR1 SEHNR, CDR2 FQNEAQ (reference sequence). The full variable domain, completed using reference TRBV7-9 and TRBJ2-2, is DTGVSQNPRHKITKRGQNVTFRCDPISEHNRLYWYRQTLGQGPEFLTYFQNEAQLEKSRLLSDRFSAERPKGSFSTLEIQRTEQGDSAMYLCASSLGGLAGGRWTGELFFGEGSRLTVL.

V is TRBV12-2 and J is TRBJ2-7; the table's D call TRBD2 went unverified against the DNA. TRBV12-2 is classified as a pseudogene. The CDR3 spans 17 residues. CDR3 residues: CASRLGGLAGGPYEQYF. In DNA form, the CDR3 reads TGTGCAAGTCGCTTAGGGGGTCTAGCGGGAGGGCCGTACGAGCAGTACTTC.

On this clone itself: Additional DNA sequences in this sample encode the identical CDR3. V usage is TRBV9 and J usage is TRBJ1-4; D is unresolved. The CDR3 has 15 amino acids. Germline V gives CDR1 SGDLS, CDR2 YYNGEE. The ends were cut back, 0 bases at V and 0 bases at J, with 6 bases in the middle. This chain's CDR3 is CASSVGPATNEKLFF. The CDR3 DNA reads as TGTGCCAGCAGCGTAGGGCCAGCAACTAATGAAAAACTGTTTTTT.

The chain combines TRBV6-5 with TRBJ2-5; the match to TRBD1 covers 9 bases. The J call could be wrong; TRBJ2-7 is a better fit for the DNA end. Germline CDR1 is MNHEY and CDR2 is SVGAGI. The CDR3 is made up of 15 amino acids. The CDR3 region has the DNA TGTGCCAGCAGTAATCCCGGGACAGGGATCTACGAGCAGTACTTC. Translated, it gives CASSNPGTGIYEQYF.

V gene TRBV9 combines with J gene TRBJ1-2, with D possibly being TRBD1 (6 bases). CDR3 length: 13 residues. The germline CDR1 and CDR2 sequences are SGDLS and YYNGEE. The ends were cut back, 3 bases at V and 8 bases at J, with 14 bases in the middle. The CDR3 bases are TGTGCCAGCAGCGAGGGGCACGGGACAGGCTACACCTTC. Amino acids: CASSEGHGTGYTF. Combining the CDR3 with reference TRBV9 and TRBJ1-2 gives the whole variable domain DSGVTQTPKHLITATGQRVTLRCSPRSGDLSVYWYQQSLDQGLQFLIQYYNGEERAKGNILERFSAQQFPDLHSELNLSSLELGDSALYFCASSEGHGTGYTFGSGTRLTVV.

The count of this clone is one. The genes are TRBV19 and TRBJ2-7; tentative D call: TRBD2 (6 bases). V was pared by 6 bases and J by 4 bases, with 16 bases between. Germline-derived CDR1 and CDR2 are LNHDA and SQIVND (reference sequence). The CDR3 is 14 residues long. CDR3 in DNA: TGTGCCAGTAGGGCACGGGACTGGCCATACGAGCAGTACTTC. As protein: CASRARDWPYEQYF.